The 11 T cell receptor beta chains presented below share a single source sample, sequenced in a study of T cell responses to AZD1222 COVID-19 vaccine (dated by TCRdb to the early 2020s). The time point label on this specimen signifies: baseline before first vaccination. The method was the immunoSEQ multiplex PCR assay. This is the immuneACCESS table as TCRdb keeps it, with only in-frame sequences that have V and J called. A part of the clones is gone; compared with another copy, unresolved V genes explain less than half, and the rest is unexplained. Across this sample there are more than 140,000 clones, with approximately 88% seen only once. The ten largest clones capture roughly 2% of the sample. This sample comprised peripheral blood, obtained on day 0 of AZD1222 vaccination. These receptors were collected from an adult in good health.

This clone was recorded once. The rearrangement joins TRBV5-6 to TRBJ1-2; no firm D call. Looked up from germline, CDR1 is SGHDT and CDR2 is YYEEEE. The V end lost 0 bases, the J end lost 3 bases, and 3 bases lay between the germline ends. This CDR3 has 12 residues. The CDR3 DNA follows: TGTGCCAGCAGCTTGGATCACTATGGCTACACCTTC. As protein: CASSLDHYGYTF.

The V gene is TRBV7-2, the J gene TRBJ2-7; TRBD2 matches 10 bases. CDR1 and CDR2 (germline): SGHTA, FQGNSA. V shed 5 bases, J shed 6 bases, and the junction held 10 bases outside the gene matches. CDR3 length equals 15 residues. CDR3 in DNA: TGTGCCAGCAGCCCCGGACTAGCGGCTACAAGCGAGCAGTACTTC. Translated, it gives CASSPGLAATSEQYF.

The V call is TRBV15, the J call TRBJ1-2; D not certain. The CDR3 length is 13 residues. With 5 bases removed from V and 4 bases from J, the gap between germline ends came to 11 bases. The V gene's germline CDR1 is LNHNV and CDR2 YYDKDF (reference sequence). The CDR3 loop is CATSVIDRYGYTF. In DNA, the CDR3 is TGTGCCACCAGCGTAATCGACCGCTATGGCTACACCTTC.

This clone has only a few counts. This chain uses TRBV3-1 (or the pseudogene TRBV3-2) with TRBJ1-1; 7 bases align to TRBD1. Germline trimming cut 4 bases from V and 5 bases from J; bases unmatched to any gene: 10. This CDR3 spans 15 amino acids. Germline values: CDR1 LGHDT, CDR2 YNNKEL (reference sequence). This chain's CDR3 is CASSRTGDKVTEAFF. Here the CDR3 DNA reads TGTGCCAGCAGCCGTACAGGGGACAAGGTTACTGAAGCTTTCTTT.

The chain recombines TRBV18 with TRBJ2-1; D possibly corresponds to TRBD2 (7 bases). CDR1 is KGHSH and CDR2 is LQKENI in the germline V gene. V was pared by 1 base and J by 3 bases, with 25 bases between. The CDR3 spans 20 residues. This CDR3 is CASSPLLGGTSVTGYNEQFF. In DNA, the CDR3 is TGTGCCAGCTCACCACTGCTAGGGGGAACTAGCGTGACGGGCTACAATGAGCAGTTCTTC.

Here the CDR3 reads CASSLDYRDNEQFF. The CDR3 DNA is TGTGCCAGCAGCTTAGACTACAGGGACAATGAGCAGTTCTTC. The chain employs TRBV7-2 and TRBJ2-1; a possible D gene is TRBD1 (6 bases). The CDR3 has 14 residues. Germline loops: CDR1 SGHTA, CDR2 FQGNSA. Trimming left V 1 base short and J 5 bases short, with 9 bases between.

The chain is built from TRBV5-1 and TRBJ1-1; D is perhaps TRBD1 (5 bases). The CDR3 contains 14 residues. V gave up 4 bases and J gave up 1 base, with 11 bases separating them. Germline V gives CDR1 SGHRS, CDR2 YFSETQ. The CDR3 sequence: CASSALQGNTEAFF. CDR3 nucleotide sequence: TGCGCCAGCAGCGCGTTGCAGGGGAACACTGAAGCTTTCTTT.

This clone was observed once. The J gene is TRBJ1-2, the V gene TRBV12-3 or TRBV12-4; D is undetermined. The CDR3 loop spans 11 amino acids. Trimming stripped 6 bases from V and 5 bases from J, with 7 bases between. The CDR3 region is CASSQSYGYTF. CDR3 nucleotide sequence: TGTGCCAGCAGCCAATCTTATGGCTACACCTTC.

The CDR3 nucleotides are TGTGCCACCAGTGAAACCCAGCCCGGGGGCTCGGAGACCCAGTACTTC. Translation: CATSETQPGGSETQYF. The chain carries TRBV24-1 and TRBJ2-5, with D tentatively TRBD1 or TRBD2 (6 bases each). V was pared by 4 bases and J by 5 bases, with 19 bases between. Germline V lookup: CDR1 KGHDR, CDR2 SFDVKD. The CDR3 is 16 residues long.

The J gene is TRBJ1-2, the V gene TRBV9; possible D gene TRBD1, 5 bases. Trimming pared 1 base from V and 8 bases from J, leaving 15 bases between. The germline V gene encodes CDR1 SGDLS and CDR2 YYNGEE. The CDR3 spans 14 residues. In DNA, the CDR3 is TGTGCCAGCAGCGTACTTGGGACGGATATCGGCTACACCTTC. It yields the protein CASSVLGTDIGYTF.

The V gene is TRBV7-3, the J gene TRBJ2-1; D is possibly TRBD1 (5 bases). Trimming cost V 2 bases and J 3 bases, with 11 bases left between them. CDR3 length: 15 residues. The germline gives CDR1 SGHTA, CDR2 FQGTGA. DNA for the CDR3: TGTGCCAGCAGCTTAGTAGGGGATGGCTACAATGAGCAGTTCTTC. The encoded protein is CASSLVGDGYNEQFF.